This is a list of T cell receptor beta chains from one sample in a study of blood T cell repertoires in COVID-19. Using immunoSEQ multiplex PCR, the repertoire was profiled, and TCRdb retains in-frame clones only, with some absent. The table lists 60,000 or so clones, 80% to 95% of them singletons, with 13% to 15% in the top ten. Sequencing was done on a sample of peripheral blood. The receptors were gathered from a human donor with active COVID-19. The donor label of this sample is uncertain. CDR3s include the opening cysteine and the closing phenylalanine or tryptophan. The order of the fields is clone size, V gene, D gene, CDR3 length, J gene, CDR3 protein, CDR3 DNA. The D gene is left open where the match is weak. The size entry is marked missing in some rows and otherwise reads once, few, many or a size class.

.	TRBV5-1	.	15	TRBJ2-3	CASSRETRVTDTQYF	TGCGCCAGCAGCCGGGAAACACGAGTGACAGATACGCAGTATTTT
few	TRBV19	.	13	TRBJ1-5	CASSIVGEQPQHF	TGTGCCAGTAGTATAGTAGGGGAACAGCCCCAGCATTTT
few	TRBV7-3	.	14	TRBJ2-1	CASSLRGLHNEQFF	TGTGCCAGCAGCCTTAGGGGCCTCCACAATGAGCAGTTCTTC
.	TRBV11-2	.	15	TRBJ2-1	CASSLGQGPYNEQFF	TGTGCCAGCAGCTTAGGGCAGGGGCCATACAATGAGCAGTTCTTC
few	TRBV11-2	.	12	TRBJ1-1	CASSRMTVEAFF	TGTGCCAGCAGCCGAATGACAGTTGAAGCTTTCTTT
.	TRBV9	TRBD1	15	TRBJ1-2	CASSVDRTEINGYTF	TGTGCCAGCAGCGTGGACAGGACCGAGATCAATGGCTACACCTTC
.	TRBV6-5	.	14	TRBJ1-2	CASSPPRDRYGYTF	TGTGCCAGCAGCCCCCCTCGTGATCGGTATGGCTACACCTTC
.	TRBV19	TRBD1	13	TRBJ1-1	CASSSTGDTEAFF	TGTGCCAGTAGTTCCACAGGGGACACTGAAGCTTTCTTT
once	TRBV27	TRBD2	15	TRBJ2-1	CASSLGGSRYNEQFF	TGTGCCAGCAGTTTAGGCGGGAGCCGCTACAATGAGCAGTTCTTC
.	TRBV28	.	13	TRBJ2-7	CASTPPGNHEQYF	TGTGCCAGCACCCCGCCAGGGAACCACGAGCAGTACTTC
.	TRBV28	TRBD2	14	TRBJ2-7	CATRLAGLPYEQYF	TGTGCCACTCGACTAGCGGGATTACCCTACGAGCAGTACTTC
.	TRBV2	TRBD2	16	TRBJ2-3	CASSVRLAGSTDTQYF	TGTGCCAGCAGTGTCCGACTAGCGGGAAGCACAGATACGCAGTATTTT